This paragraph reports one T cell receptor (beta chain). Antigen specificity is unknown. The data originate from a study of naive and memory T cell subsets. Study-wide points: Potentially, T cell activation and differentiation skew this RNA-based measurement. Delayed type IV hypersensitivity infiltration was taken to explain higher tuberculin-site TCR counts.

Amplification of ligated cDNA took four PCR rounds with SP2 and nested alpha and beta constant primers. TCRdb called the UMI-ligation and nested PCR reads again in MiXCR, with one record for every CDR3 protein. The repertoire holds approximately 37,000 distinct CDR3 sequences, with 9.5% to 12% as singletons. The CDR3 runs to 14 residues. Germline V gene data show CDR1 as LNHDA and CDR2 as SQIVND (reference sequence). V was shortened by 7 bases and J by 0 bases, with 10 bases between the two germline ends. The treatment here: skin biopsy from PPD injection site in Mantoux-positive individual. The library had UMIs added by 3' ligation of an oligonucleotide to TCR cDNA. Tuberculin skin test biopsies were taken where PPD was injected in Mantoux-positive people. Input was roughly 1 to 1,100 ng of DNase-treated total RNA without cell sorting.

J is TRBJ1-5 and V is TRBV19, with unresolved D. This TCR was sampled from an adult in good health. The sample in question was skin, obtained from a tuberculin skin test site. CDR3 in DNA: TGTGCCAGTAATTCCGGCGATAGCAATCAGCCCCAGCATTTT. This sequence encodes CASNSGDSNQPQHF.